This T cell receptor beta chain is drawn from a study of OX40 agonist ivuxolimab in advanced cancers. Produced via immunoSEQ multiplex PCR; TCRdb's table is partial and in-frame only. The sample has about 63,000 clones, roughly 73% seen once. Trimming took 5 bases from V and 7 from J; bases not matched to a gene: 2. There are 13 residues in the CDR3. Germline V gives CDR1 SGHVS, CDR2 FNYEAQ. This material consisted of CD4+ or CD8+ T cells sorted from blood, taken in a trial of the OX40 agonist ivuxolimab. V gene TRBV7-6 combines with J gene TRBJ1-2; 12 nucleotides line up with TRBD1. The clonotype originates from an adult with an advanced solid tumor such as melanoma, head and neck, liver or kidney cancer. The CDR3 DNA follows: TGTGCCAGCAGCGCGGGACAGGGGGCTGGCTACACCTTC. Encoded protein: CASSAGQGAGYTF. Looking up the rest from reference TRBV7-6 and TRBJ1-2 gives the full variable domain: GAGVSQSPRYKVTKRGQDVALRCDPISGHVSLYWYRQALGQGPEFLTYFNYEAQQDKSGLPNDRFSAERPEGSISTLTIQRTEQRDSAMYRCASSAGQGAGYTFGSGTRLTVV.